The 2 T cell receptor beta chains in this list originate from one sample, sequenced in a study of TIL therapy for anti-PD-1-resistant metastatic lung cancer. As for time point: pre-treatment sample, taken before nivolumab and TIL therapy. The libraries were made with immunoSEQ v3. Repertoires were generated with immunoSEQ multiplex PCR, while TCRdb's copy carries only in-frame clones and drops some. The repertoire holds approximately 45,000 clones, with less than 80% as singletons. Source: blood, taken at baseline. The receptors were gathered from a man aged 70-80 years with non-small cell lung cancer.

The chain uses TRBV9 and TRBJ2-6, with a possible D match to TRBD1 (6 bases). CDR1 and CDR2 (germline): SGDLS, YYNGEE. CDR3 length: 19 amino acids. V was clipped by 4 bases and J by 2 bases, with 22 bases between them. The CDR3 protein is CASSFLPGQSPPGANVLTF. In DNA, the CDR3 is TGTGCCAGCAGCTTCCTCCCTGGACAGTCTCCACCTGGGGCCAACGTCCTGACTTTC.

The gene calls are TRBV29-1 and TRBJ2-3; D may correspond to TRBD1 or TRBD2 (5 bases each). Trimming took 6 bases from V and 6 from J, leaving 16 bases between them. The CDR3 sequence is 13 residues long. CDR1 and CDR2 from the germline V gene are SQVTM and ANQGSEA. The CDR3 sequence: CSVPGAALDTQYF. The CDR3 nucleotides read TGCAGCGTCCCCGGGGCGGCCCTCGATACGCAGTATTTT.